The next 29 T cell receptor beta chains were all read from a single sample in a study of beta chain features in type 1 diabetes. The antigens these receptors bind are not known. The sequenced template was cDNA made from the entire isolated RNA. TCRdb's table, derived via immunoSEQ multiplex PCR, lists solely in-frame clones and lacks some. The table lists about 240,000 clones, 11% to 15% of them singletons. Whole-study findings and limits: TCRB CDR3s were moderately but significantly shorter in Type 1 diabetes patients in all four CD4+ subsets.

The sample comprised naive CD4+ T cells from blood. The receptor source for this set is a man aged 25 to 45 with type 1 diabetes.

Notes on this clone: Other DNA sequences in this sample translate to the same CDR3. CDR3 amino acids: CASSVAQGAETQYF. The CDR3 nucleotides read TGTGCCAGCAGCGTCGCCCAGGGGGCGGAGACCCAGTACTTC. The chain couples TRBV9 to TRBJ2-5, with 8 bases aligning to TRBD1. The CDR3 has 14 amino acids. CDR1 is SGDLS, CDR2 YYNGEE, per germline. The junction had 5 bases not matched to a gene; V was cut back by 2 bases and J by 5 bases.

The gene calls are TRBV5-1 and TRBJ1-1; 7 positions match TRBD1. J gave up 5 bases and V 4 bases, and 11 bases lay outside the gene matches. The length of the CDR3 is 15 residues. Looked up from germline, CDR1 is SGHRS and CDR2 is YFSETQ. The chain's CDR3 is CASSEDRLGVTEAFF. The DNA of the CDR3 is TGCGCCAGCAGCGAGGACAGGTTGGGGGTGACTGAAGCTTTCTTT.

In its sample, this clone was seen a few times. J is TRBJ2-5 and V is TRBV7-9; D not resolved. Germline CDR1 reads SEHNR; CDR2 reads FQNEAQ (reference sequence). The CDR3 runs 14 residues. Trimming removed 5 bases at V and 3 bases at J, with 13 bases between. The DNA for the CDR3 is TGTGCCAGCAGCCCAAGTGGGCAGGAAGAGACCCAGTACTTC. Translated: CASSPSGQEETQYF.

CDR3 sequence (DNA): TGTGCCAGCAGTGGCCCCCTTAGCGGGAGGGCCTACGAGCAGTACTTC. This gives the protein CASSGPLSGRAYEQYF. The rearrangement joins TRBV6-1 to TRBJ2-7; 11 bases fit TRBD2. V lost 4 bases to trimming and J lost 2 bases; unmatched junction nucleotides: 7. Per the germline V gene, CDR1 is MNHNS and CDR2 is SASEGT. The CDR3 totals 16 residues.

This clone was picked up a small number of times. The chain recombines TRBV11-3 with TRBJ1-1, with TRBD1 matching over 10 bases. With 5 bases clipped from V and 4 bases from J, the junction kept 10 bases outside the gene matches. This CDR3 has 16 residues. Germline loops: CDR1 SGHNT, CDR2 YENEEA. The CDR3 spells CASSTPTGTGVTEAFF. Written as DNA, the CDR3 is TGTGCCAGCAGCACCCCTACCGGGACAGGGGTCACTGAAGCTTTCTTT.

CDR3 in amino acids: CASSRYRATNEKLFF. The CDR3 DNA reads as TGTGCCAGCAGCCGATACAGGGCAACTAATGAAAAACTGTTTTTT. The J gene is TRBJ1-4, the V gene TRBV27, with TRBD1 as a possible D gene (6 bases). V lost 6 bases to trimming and J lost 0 bases, with 11 bases between them. Germline values: CDR1 MNHEY, CDR2 SMNVEV (reference sequence). This CDR3 is built from 15 residues.

The table lists this clone with a few counts. V is TRBV29-1 and J is TRBJ1-1; D is perhaps TRBD1 (6 bases). From germline, CDR1 is SQVTM and CDR2 ANQGSEA. Trimming shortened V by 3 bases and J by 0 bases, and 8 bases separated the two germline ends. The length of the CDR3 is 13 residues. The CDR3 reads CSVEGAMNTEAFF. Here the CDR3 DNA reads TGCAGCGTTGAGGGGGCGATGAACACTGAAGCTTTCTTT.

This chain connects TRBV30 to TRBJ1-2, with D possibly matching TRBD1 (5 bases). The germline V gene has CDR1 GTSNPN and CDR2 SVGIG (reference sequence). The CDR3 spans 13 residues. Deletions cut 0 bases from V and 8 bases from J, with 13 bases between. The CDR3 nucleotides are TGTGCCTGGAGTGTAGGAGGGGAAGGGGGCTACACCTTC. This sequence encodes CAWSVGGEGGYTF.

This clone was detected only a few times. This chain connects TRBV18 to TRBJ2-7, with 8 bases aligning to TRBD1. V was pared by 6 bases and J by 5 bases, with 15 bases of the junction left unmatched. The CDR3 runs to 16 residues. From germline, CDR1 is KGHSH and CDR2 LQKENI. CDR3 amino acids: CASSPRGMQGANEQYF. CDR3 DNA sequence: TGTGCCAGCTCCCCAAGGGGTATGCAGGGGGCCAACGAGCAGTACTTC.

This chain links TRBV25-1 with TRBJ1-6, with a possible D match to TRBD1 (5 bases). Deletions cut 7 bases from V and 7 bases from J, with 23 bases between. Germline assignment: CDR1 MGHDK and CDR2 SYGVNS. The CDR3 has 17 amino acids. In nucleotides, the CDR3 is TGTGCCAGCATCCGAGGTTGGGGCCCGGAGGGGAATTCACCCCTCCACTTT. This sequence encodes CASIRGWGPEGNSPLHF.

V gene TRBV29-1 combines with J gene TRBJ2-1; 10 nucleotides match TRBD2. The germline V gene has CDR1 SQVTM and CDR2 ANQGSEA. CDR3 size: 14 residues. Unmatched junction bases numbered 8, after V lost 4 bases and J lost 8 bases. CDR3 bases: TGCAGCGTTGGAAAAGGGACTAGCGTGGATGAGCAGTTCTTC. It encodes CSVGKGTSVDEQFF.

The chain recombines TRBV9 with TRBJ2-5; no reliable D call. This CDR3 is 13 amino acids long. The V gene lost 2 bases and the J gene lost 2 bases, with 7 bases spanning the gap. Looked up from germline, CDR1 is SGDLS and CDR2 is YYNGEE. DNA of the CDR3: TGTGCCAGCAGCGTTGGGCCGCAAGAGACCCAGTACTTC. It is translated as CASSVGPQETQYF.

This chain links TRBV19 with TRBJ1-2; D is unresolved. The V gene lost 6 bases and the J gene lost 2 bases, with 25 bases spanning the gap. This CDR3 spans 18 amino acids. Germline CDR1 reads LNHDA; CDR2 reads SQIVND (reference sequence). CDR3: CASSPTNSGGFRNYGYTF. The DNA of the CDR3 is TGTGCCAGTAGCCCAACGAATTCCGGCGGGTTTAGAAACTATGGCTACACCTTC.

The rearrangement uses TRBV7-6 and TRBJ1-1, with D tentatively TRBD1 (5 bases). The germline gives CDR1 SGHVS, CDR2 FNYEAQ. The CDR3 spans 15 residues. Trimming pared 0 bases from V and 4 bases from J, leaving 12 bases between. CDR3 in DNA: TGTGCCAGCAGCTTAGCACCAGGGCTTGGCACTGAAGCTTTCTTT. Translated: CASSLAPGLGTEAFF.

On this clone itself: Other DNA sequences of this sample code for an identical CDR3. The chain couples TRBV7-9 to TRBJ1-2; TRBD1 aligns across 7 bases. The CDR3 is made up of 13 amino acids. Losses at the gene ends were 1 base for V and 8 bases for J; bases not matched to a gene: 4. Germline V gene sequence: CDR1 SEHNR, CDR2 FQNEAQ (reference sequence). DNA of the CDR3: TGTGCCAGCAGCTTAGAGGGGGCGCGGGGCTACACCTTC. It yields the protein CASSLEGARGYTF.

The chain links TRBV25-1 to TRBJ2-5; tentative D call: TRBD1 (5 bases). CDR1 and CDR2 from the germline V gene are MGHDK and SYGVNS. CDR3 size: 14 residues. The germline V and J ends were trimmed by 6 bases and 3 bases, with 14 bases remaining between them. The CDR3 DNA reads as TGTGCCAGCAGCATGAATATCAGGGAAGAGACCCAGTACTTC. This codes for CASSMNIREETQYF. Looking up the rest from reference TRBV25-1 and TRBJ2-5 gives the full variable domain: EADIYQTPRYLVIGTGKKITLECSQTMGHDKMYWYQQDPGMELHLIHYSYGVNSTEKGDLSSESTVSRIRTEHFPLTLESARPSHTSQYLCASSMNIREETQYFGPGTRLLVL.

This clone appeared a few times. The DNA for the CDR3 is TGTGCCAGCAGTTTCAGGCAGGTGAACACCGGGGAGCTGTTTTTT. Translation gives CASSFRQVNTGELFF. The V call is TRBV27, the J call TRBJ2-2, with unresolved D. Trimming cost V 3 bases and J 1 base, with 9 bases left between them. The CDR3 covers 15 residues. Germline V gene sequence: CDR1 MNHEY, CDR2 SMNVEV (reference sequence).

This clone showed up just a few times. The chain has TRBV7-2 and TRBJ1-2, with 9 bases lining up with TRBD1. Germline lookup yields CDR1 SGHTA and CDR2 FQGNSA. This CDR3 has 14 amino acids. V lost 6 bases, J lost 4 bases, and 6 bases stayed unmatched. CDR3 region: CASSLMDRGYGYTF. CDR3 nucleotides: TGTGCCAGCAGTCTCATGGACAGGGGCTATGGCTACACCTTC.

This clone was seen more than once but under ten times. The chain is built from TRBV5-6 and TRBJ1-2; 7 bases fit TRBD1. This CDR3 has 15 amino acids. Germline V gene sequence: CDR1 SGHDT, CDR2 YYEEEE. The V segment lost 3 bases and the J segment 7 bases; nucleotides outside the gene matches: 12. This CDR3 reads CASSWPSTGSSGYTF. In DNA, the CDR3 is TGTGCCAGCAGCTGGCCCTCGACAGGGTCCTCTGGCTACACCTTC.

This clone was picked up a small number of times. The gene calls are TRBV21-1 and TRBJ2-5; the D call TRBD1 from the table was never checked on the DNA. TRBV21-1 constitutes a pseudogene. CDR3 length: 14 residues. CDR3 coding DNA: TGTGCCAGCAGCACTTTCCGACAGGGAGAGACCCAGTACTTC. Translation gives CASSTFRQGETQYF.

The chain joins TRBV5-6 to TRBJ2-1; 14 bases fit TRBD2. This CDR3 contains 15 residues. Germline V CDR1 and CDR2: SGHDT, YYEEEE. V lost 3 bases and J lost 5; bases outside the gene matches: 1. CDR3 DNA: TGTGCCAGCAGCTGGGGACTAGCGGGAGACAATGAGCAGTTCTTC. Its translation: CASSWGLAGDNEQFF.

This clone has a handful of counts. The chain links TRBV30 to TRBJ2-2, with a weak D call TRBD2 (5 bases). V lost 3 bases and J 4 bases, leaving 9 bases between the germline ends. This CDR3 has 13 amino acids. Germline lookup yields CDR1 GTSNPN and CDR2 SVGIG (reference sequence). CDR3 amino acids: CAWRLVGTGELFF. The DNA of the CDR3 is TGTGCCTGGAGACTAGTAGGCACCGGGGAGCTGTTTTTT.

This rearrangement joins TRBV5-1 to TRBJ1-1; tentative D call: TRBD1 (6 bases). CDR3 length equals 14 residues. V lost 7 bases, J lost 1 base, and 14 bases lay in between. Germline CDR1 and CDR2: SGHRS and YFSETQ. CDR3 in amino acids: CASRMAGANTEAFF. CDR3 sequence (DNA): TGCGCCAGCCGGATGGCAGGGGCGAACACTGAAGCTTTCTTT.

The chain has TRBV15 and TRBJ1-4, with D perhaps matching TRBD1 (5 bases). Germline V gene data show CDR1 as LNHNV and CDR2 as YYDKDF (reference sequence). V dropped 0 bases and J dropped 8 bases, with 7 bases sitting between them. The CDR3 extends over 13 amino acids. CDR3 region: CATSRDGGEKLFF. CDR3 bases: TGTGCCACCAGCAGAGACGGGGGAGAAAAACTGTTTTTT.

The rearrangement links TRBV4-1 to TRBJ1-2; maybe TRBD1 (6 bases). The germline CDR1 and CDR2 sequences are MGHRA and YSYEKL. The CDR3 consists of 17 residues. The V end lost 0 bases, the J end lost 8 bases, and 22 bases lay between the germline ends. The CDR3 reads CASSQDTPGRGQRGYTF. The CDR3 DNA is TGCGCCAGCAGCCAAGATACCCCTGGGCGGGGGCAGAGAGGCTACACCTTC.

The genes are TRBV11-2 and TRBJ2-7; D is possibly TRBD2 (6 bases). V lost 7 bases, J lost 2 bases, and 15 bases lay in between. This CDR3 comprises 14 residues. The germline V gene encodes CDR1 SGHAT and CDR2 FQNNGV. CDR3 sequence (DNA): TGTGCCAGCACCTCAGTGGAGGGTCCCTACGAGCAGTACTTC. As protein: CASTSVEGPYEQYF.

The rearrangement joins TRBV19 to TRBJ2-2; unclear D gene. Germline-derived CDR1 and CDR2 are LNHDA and SQIVND (reference sequence). V gave up 4 bases and J gave up 3 bases, with 6 bases separating them. This CDR3 is built from 13 residues. Here the CDR3 reads CASSKADTGELFF. In DNA, the CDR3 is TGTGCCAGTAGTAAGGCGGACACCGGGGAGCTGTTTTTT.

This chain uses TRBV5-1 with TRBJ2-4; TRBD1 agrees at 9 bases. The CDR3 is 15 residues long. Losses at the gene ends were 3 bases for V and 4 bases for J; bases not matched to a gene: 5. From germline, CDR1 is SGHRS and CDR2 YFSETQ. The CDR3 nucleotides are TGCGCCAGCAGCTCAGGGGACAGGGAGAAAAACATTCAGTACTTC. Its translation: CASSSGDREKNIQYF.

This clone was counted only a few times. The chain recombines TRBV5-4 with TRBJ1-2, with 7 nucleotides matching TRBD1. The V gene's germline CDR1 is SGHNT and CDR2 YYREEE (reference sequence). This CDR3 contains 17 residues. V lost 0 bases, J lost 2 bases, and 10 bases stayed unmatched. Written as DNA, the CDR3 is TGTGCCAGCAGCTTGGCCAAGGACAGGATAATCAACTATGGCTACACCTTC. It encodes CASSLAKDRIINYGYTF. Full variable domain (remainder filled in from reference TRBV5-4 and TRBJ1-2): ETGVTQSPTHLIKTRGQQVTLRCSSQSGHNTVSWYQQALGQGPQFIFQYYREEENGRGNFPPRFSGLQFPNYSSELNVNALELDDSALYLCASSLAKDRIINYGYTFGSGTRLTVV.